The 27 T cell receptor beta chains in this list originate from one sample, sequenced in a study of T cells in Graves' hyperthyroidism and ophthalmopathy. Amplification of TCR beta CDR3 regions used RNA as the template. Primed by the HTBI set, a first-round RT-PCR was run on the TCR CDR3. In TCRdb, the multiplex PCR reads were re-called with MiXCR into one record per CDR3 protein. The sample holds 300,000 to 450,000 distinct CDR3 sequences, around a sixth seen once. Source material: blood. All receptors derive from a woman in her 40s with Graves' ophthalmopathy.

This clonotype occurred many times. The CDR3 DNA sequence: TGTGCTAGTGCCACCGGGACAGGGACCTACAATGAGCAGTTCTTC. Amino acid sequence: CASATGTGTYNEQFF. The chain combines TRBV12-5 with TRBJ2-1, with 9 bases identical to TRBD1. J gave up 2 bases and V 7 bases, and 6 bases lay outside the gene matches. This CDR3 contains 15 residues. From germline, CDR1 is LGHNT and CDR2 FRNRAP. Together with reference TRBV12-5 and TRBJ2-1, the CDR3 gives the full variable domain: DARVTQTPRHKVTEMGQEVTMRCQPILGHNTVFWYRQTMMQGLELLAYFRNRAPLDDSGMPKDRFSAEMPDATLATLKIQPSEPRDSAVYFCASATGTGTYNEQFFGPGTRLTVL.

This clonotype was found many times. The chain uses TRBV10-1 and TRBJ2-7; TRBD2 matches 9 bases. Per the germline V gene, CDR1 is WNHNN and CDR2 is SYGVQD (reference sequence). After removal of 8 bases from V and 1 base from J, the junction contained 3 bases not matched to a gene. The CDR3 covers 13 residues. CDR3 residues: CASLREGSYEQYF. As DNA, the CDR3 is TGCGCCAGCTTGCGGGAGGGTTCCTACGAGCAGTACTTC.

V and J are TRBV10-3 and TRBJ1-3; D is ambiguous. This CDR3 region has 14 residues. Trimming shortened V by 0 bases and J by 4 bases, and 7 bases separated the two germline ends. Germline V gene data show CDR1 as ENHRY and CDR2 as SYGVKD. The CDR3 is CAISESIMGNTIYF. CDR3 bases: TGTGCCATCAGTGAGTCGATTATGGGAAACACCATATATTTT.

This clonotype was seen at least ten times. The CDR3: CASSPQQGSIGYEQYF. CDR3 nucleotide sequence: TGTGCCAGCAGTCCCCAACAGGGTTCCATAGGCTACGAGCAGTACTTC. V and J are TRBV28 and TRBJ2-7; D possibly corresponds to TRBD1 (6 bases). Looked up from germline, CDR1 is MDHEN and CDR2 is SYDVKM. Trimming stripped 5 bases from V and 3 bases from J, with 20 bases between. The CDR3 spans 16 residues.

The rearrangement uses TRBV2 and TRBJ2-7; 7 bases agree with TRBD2. Trimming cost V 0 bases and J 6 bases; bases outside gene matches: 2. This CDR3 is built from 13 residues. The germline CDR1 and CDR2 sequences are SNHLY and FYNNEI. CDR3 sequence reads: CASSEAGGSEQYF. Here the CDR3 DNA reads TGTGCCAGCAGTGAAGCGGGAGGGTCCGAGCAGTACTTC.

This clonotype has ten or more counts. This CDR3 is CASSLKRYEQYF. CDR3 bases: TGTGCCAGCAGTCTGAAGCGCTACGAGCAGTACTTC. The chain recombines TRBV12-3 or TRBV12-4 with TRBJ2-7; D is unresolved. V was pared by 5 bases and J by 3 bases, with 8 bases between. The CDR3 covers 12 residues.

This clonotype was seen ten or more times. This sequence joins TRBV6-5 and TRBJ2-7; D gene ambiguous. The CDR3 is 13 residues long. Looked up from germline, CDR1 is MNHEY and CDR2 is SVGAGI. V was shortened by 5 bases and J by 4 bases, with 12 bases between the two germline ends. CDR3 DNA sequence: TGTGCCAGCAGTATCAGGCGGTGGTACGAGCAGTACTTC. Translating gives CASSIRRWYEQYF.

This clonotype was counted many times. A much larger clone differs from this one at a single base, so this may be a read error. CDR3 DNA sequence: TGCAGCGTTGAGCAAAGCCAAGGGACCCAGTACTTC. Its protein product is CSVEQSQGTQYF. J is TRBJ2-5 and V is TRBV29-1; D gene unclear. CDR1 is SQVTM and CDR2 is ANQGSEA in the germline V gene. CDR3 size: 12 residues.

This clonotype was counted ten times or more. V gene TRBV20-1 combines with J gene TRBJ2-7; 7 positions agree with TRBD2. The CDR3 length is 14 residues. J gave up 1 base and V 6 bases, and 9 bases lay outside the gene matches. In germline, CDR1 is DFQATT, CDR2 SNEGSKA (reference sequence). CDR3 region: CSAAGRGSSYEQYF. DNA of the CDR3: TGCAGTGCGGCAGGGAGGGGCTCTTCCTACGAGCAGTACTTC.

This clonotype was counted at least ten times. This chain uses TRBV2 with TRBJ1-3, with D uncertain. The germline V gene has CDR1 SNHLY and CDR2 FYNNEI. The CDR3 contains 16 residues. The ends were cut back, 3 bases at V and 2 bases at J, with 14 bases in the middle. CDR3 nucleotides: TGTGCCAGCAGTGAGTTCGGCCGCAGAACTGGAAACACCATATATTTT. This codes for CASSEFGRRTGNTIYF.

This clonotype was observed at least ten times. The chain recombines TRBV27 with TRBJ1-3, with D hard to call. V dropped 3 bases and J dropped 3 bases, with 9 bases sitting between them. The CDR3 runs 14 residues. The germline V gene has CDR1 MNHEY and CDR2 SMNVEV (reference sequence). CDR3 sequence: CASSLSGIGNTIYF. The CDR3 DNA reads as TGTGCCAGCAGTTTGAGTGGGATTGGAAACACCATATATTTT.

The sample holds many counts of this clonotype. This sequence joins TRBV20-1 and TRBJ2-7, with D possibly matching TRBD1 (5 bases). V lost 4 bases, J lost 0 bases, and 16 bases lay in between. Germline V lookup: CDR1 DFQATT, CDR2 SNEGSKA (reference sequence). This CDR3 comprises 15 residues. The CDR3 sequence: CSAKGLNRRSYEQYF. DNA of the CDR3: TGCAGTGCTAAGGGTCTGAACAGGCGCTCCTACGAGCAGTACTTC.

This clonotype was picked up many times. The chain uses TRBV19 and TRBJ1-5; unclear D gene. CDR1 LNHDA and CDR2 SQIVND come from the germline V gene (reference sequence). The CDR3 contains 17 residues. Trimming removed 3 bases from V and 1 base from J, with 16 bases in between. The CDR3 region has the DNA TGTGCCAGTAGTATGGGTCCCATCGGTGGGAGCAATCAGCCCCAGCATTTT. Translating it yields CASSMGPIGGSNQPQHF.

This clonotype has ten or more counts. The chain has TRBV6-5 and TRBJ2-7, with no clear D. Trimming stripped 7 bases from V and 0 bases from J, with 16 bases between. Germline CDR1 and CDR2: MNHEY and SVGAGI. This CDR3 contains 15 residues. CDR3: CASNPGTKSSYEQYF. The CDR3, as DNA: TGTGCCAGCAACCCAGGAACAAAGAGCTCCTACGAGCAGTACTTC.

This clonotype was recorded many times. CDR3 sequence (DNA): TGTGCCTGGAGGGGCAGGGAGTCGGCTGGAAACACCATATATTTT. Its protein is CAWRGRESAGNTIYF. V usage is TRBV30 and J usage is TRBJ1-3, with a possible D match to TRBD1 (5 bases). The CDR3 is made up of 15 amino acids. V was cut by 3 bases and J by 2 bases, with 14 bases left in between. Germline V CDR1 and CDR2: GTSNPN, SVGIG (reference sequence).

V gene TRBV27 combines with J gene TRBJ1-2; no clear D. Trimming removed 2 bases at V and 1 base at J, with 17 bases between. Germline CDR1 MNHEY, CDR2 SMNVEV (reference sequence). CDR3 length equals 17 residues. CDR3 protein: CASSLDLRVGLNYGYTF. CDR3 nucleotide sequence: TGTGCCAGCAGTTTAGATTTAAGGGTCGGACTTAACTATGGCTACACCTTC.

This clonotype was detected ten times or more. This chain connects TRBV30 to TRBJ2-3, with D maybe TRBD2 (5 bases). Looked up from germline, CDR1 is GTSNPN and CDR2 is SVGIG (reference sequence). The CDR3 runs 11 residues. The ends were cut back, 5 bases at V and 6 bases at J, with 9 bases in the middle. CDR3 region: CAWGRGDTQYF. The CDR3 DNA reads as TGTGCCTGGGGGCGCGGGGATACGCAGTATTTT. The entire variable domain, with the rest obtained from reference TRBV30 and TRBJ2-3, is as follows: SQTIHQWPATLVQPVGSPLSLECTVEGTSNPNLYWYRQAAGRGLQLLFYSVGIGQISSEVPQNLSASRPQDRQFILSSKKLLLSDSGFYLCAWGRGDTQYFGPGTRLTVL.

This clonotype was seen more than once but under ten times. Germline is not matched at one junction end, which may reflect a read error. V gene TRBV6-1 combines with J gene TRBJ1-5; no reliable D call. The CDR3 contains 14 residues. Germline V CDR1 and CDR2: MNHNS, SASEGT. Written as DNA, the CDR3 is TGTGCCAGCAGTATGATAGAGACAAATCAGCCCCAGCGTTTT. This encodes CASSMIETNQPQRF.

This clonotype has at least ten counts. V and J are TRBV4-1 and TRBJ1-2; 9 positions agree with TRBD1. The CDR3 runs 15 residues. Looked up from germline, CDR1 is MGHRA and CDR2 is YSYEKL. Trimming at V came to 0 bases and at J to 2 bases, leaving 1 base not matched to a gene. The CDR3 nucleotides read TGCGCCAGCAGCCAAGAAACAGGGGGCAACTATGGCTACACCTTC. Its protein product is CASSQETGGNYGYTF.

This clonotype was counted ten times or more. The V gene is TRBV9, the J gene TRBJ1-3; TRBD1 aligns across 8 bases. Germline V CDR1 and CDR2: SGDLS, YYNGEE. Trimming at V came to 4 bases and at J to 0 bases, leaving 9 bases not matched to a gene. CDR3 length equals 17 residues. The chain's CDR3 is CASSHSTGGPSGNTIYF. The CDR3 DNA reads as TGTGCCAGCAGCCATTCCACAGGGGGTCCCTCTGGAAACACCATATATTTT.

This clonotype has a count of ten or more. The chain joins TRBV9 to TRBJ2-3; 8 bases line up with TRBD2. CDR3 length: 17 residues. Germline V CDR1 and CDR2: SGDLS, YYNGEE. V dropped 0 bases and J dropped 0; count of bases not matched to a gene: 6. The CDR3 DNA reads TGTGCCAGCAGCGTAGGTGCGGCTAGCGGGAGCACAGATACGCAGTATTTT. Its protein product is CASSVGAASGSTDTQYF.

This clonotype came up many times. This chain uses TRBV12-3 or TRBV12-4 with TRBJ1-2, with 7 positions matching TRBD1. Trimming at V came to 6 bases and at J to 10 bases, leaving 11 bases not matched to a gene. The CDR3 consists of 13 residues. DNA for the CDR3: TGTGCCAGCAGGAAAGGGGGCTCCGATTACTACACCTTC. This gives the protein CASRKGGSDYYTF.

This clonotype came up many times. The rearrangement links TRBV20-1 to TRBJ1-5, with D perhaps matching TRBD1 (5 bases). Trimming removed 5 bases at V and 7 bases at J, with 21 bases between. The CDR3 extends over 15 amino acids. Per the germline V gene, CDR1 is DFQATT and CDR2 is SNEGSKA (reference sequence). This CDR3 reads CSAHPPGPGEQPQHF. The CDR3 coding sequence is TGCAGTGCTCACCCCCCGGGGCCGGGGGAACAGCCCCAGCATTTT.

The V gene is TRBV19, the J gene TRBJ1-2, with a possible D match to TRBD1 (6 bases). Germline CDR1 LNHDA, CDR2 SQIVND (reference sequence). Between the trimmed V and J ends, which lost 6 bases and 1 base, there was a span of 18 bases. CDR3 length equals 16 residues. CDR3 loop: CASRMAPGQHNYGYTF. The DNA of the CDR3 is TGTGCCAGTAGGATGGCGCCCGGACAGCATAACTATGGCTACACCTTC.

There are many counts of this clonotype. The J gene is TRBJ2-5, the V gene TRBV27; the D gene is possibly TRBD1 (5 bases). Germline CDR1 reads MNHEY; CDR2 reads SMNVEV (reference sequence). The CDR3 loop spans 15 amino acids. Trimming shortened V by 3 bases and J by 1 base, and 12 bases separated the two germline ends. The CDR3: CASSLGRNFQETQYF. In DNA, the CDR3 is TGTGCCAGCAGTTTGGGGCGGAACTTCCAAGAGACCCAGTACTTC.

This clonotype was seen ten or more times. The chain employs TRBV15 and TRBJ1-6; D unresolved. The germline gives CDR1 LNHNV, CDR2 YYDKDF (reference sequence). V shed 5 bases and J shed 8 bases, with 10 bases lying between them. CDR3 length: 13 amino acids. CDR3 DNA sequence: TGTGCCACCAGCCGGGCCAGCGATTCACCCCTCCACTTT. Its protein product is CATSRASDSPLHF.

Ten or more counts support this clonotype. This chain connects TRBV10-3 to TRBJ1-5, with 9 nucleotides matching TRBD1. Trimming took 10 bases from V and 2 from J; bases not matched to a gene: 9. The germline gives CDR1 ENHRY, CDR2 SYGVKD. This CDR3 region has 15 residues. CDR3 coding DNA: TGTGCCACCGGACAGGGGATTCGGGGCAATCAGCCCCAGCATTTT. It yields the protein CATGQGIRGNQPQHF.